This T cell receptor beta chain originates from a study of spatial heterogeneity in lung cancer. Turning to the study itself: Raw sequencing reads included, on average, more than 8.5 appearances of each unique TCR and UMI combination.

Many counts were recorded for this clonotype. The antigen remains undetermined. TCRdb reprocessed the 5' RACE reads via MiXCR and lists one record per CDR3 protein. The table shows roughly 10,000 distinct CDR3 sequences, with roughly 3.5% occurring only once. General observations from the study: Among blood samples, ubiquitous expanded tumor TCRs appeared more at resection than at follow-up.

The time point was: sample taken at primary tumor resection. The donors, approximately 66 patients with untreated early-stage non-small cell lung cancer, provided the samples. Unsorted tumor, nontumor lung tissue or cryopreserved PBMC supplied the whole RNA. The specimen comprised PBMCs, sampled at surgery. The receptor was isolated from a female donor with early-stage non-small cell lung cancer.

The CDR3 DNA follows: TGTGCCAGCAGCCAAGCGGGCAGGGTCGGTACGGCCGGGGAGCTGTTTTTT. Translation: CASSQAGRVGTAGELFF. V and J are TRBV3-1 and TRBJ2-2, with D possibly being TRBD1 (5 bases). CDR3 length: 17 amino acids. Germline CDR1 is LGHDT and CDR2 is YNNKEL (reference sequence). The ends were cut back, 1 base at V and 6 bases at J, with 18 bases in the middle.